Listed below are T cell receptor beta chains from one sample, sequenced in a study of OX40 agonist ivuxolimab in advanced cancers. Using immunoSEQ multiplex PCR, the repertoire was profiled, and TCRdb retains in-frame clones only, with some absent. The sample records about 83,000 clones, about 90% being singletons. The material sequenced was CD4+ or CD8+ T cells sorted from blood, taken in a trial of the OX40 agonist ivuxolimab. These TCRs come from an adult with an advanced solid tumor such as melanoma, head and neck, liver or kidney cancer. Each CDR3 is given with its conserved first and last residue.

TRBV5-8 CASSSRVQSGYTF
TRBV9 CASSVAGGRNSPLHF
TRBV4-1 CASSQETLHQPQHF
TRBV28 CASSPAQPGQGFGEQFF
TRBV30 CAWSVQGGEAFF
TRBV2 CASSESSGGAYNEQFF
TRBV4-1 CASSQEDVGPYYGYTF
TRBV12-5 CASGEQLAGGRTDTQYF
TRBV5-1 CASSDPADGANEKLFF
TRBV4-2 CASSARDLTYGYTF
TRBV5-6 CASSLSRVGTQYF
TRBV4-3 CASSQDPGIPNEQYF
TRBV6-5 CASSYVTAGGNEQFF
TRBV19 CASSMGPRGGRSSYNEQFF
TRBV19 CASSISLAGGTSTQYF
TRBV28 CASSNLQGDSGYTF
TRBV19 CASSTDLSYGYTF
TRBV30 CAWSKGQGGETQYF
TRBV19 CASSIDSEDNSYEQYF
TRBV9 CASSVAGGNQPQHF
TRBV9 CASSVARGSGYNEQFF
TRBV9 CASSVAYRDGGYTF
TRBV7-2 CASSLATGGVHEKLFF
TRBV14 CASRRRRNTEAFF
TRBV19 CASSIDFSSYNEQFF
TRBV9 CASSAGQGGYGYTF
TRBV6-5 CASSLSTGSAQPQHF
TRBV2 CASTSTGGPYEQFF
TRBV28 CASSQDNYEQYF
TRBV27 CASSLGPPGYNEQFF
TRBV19 CASRGLVADEQFF
TRBV27 CASSPLDSNQPQHF
TRBV6-5 CASSPSGSHEQFF
TRBV11-3 CASSLRDGRTQQETQYF
TRBV6-5 CASSYSSSQGYTF
TRBV2 CASSQGDLSYNEQFF
TRBV27 CASSSDGAYNEQFF
TRBV9 CASSVDGTDTQYF
TRBV6-5 CASSYREGMNTEAFF
TRBV5-4 CASSRPFGDNEQFF
TRBV30 CAWSGIGISGNTIYF
TRBV10-3 CAISESGEWTDTQYF
TRBV28 CASGFLGQGNQPQHF
TRBV13 CASSLAGKSDTQYF
TRBV28 CASSLANTGELFF
TRBV19 CASSIGPVEGGNQPQHF
TRBV2 CASLHRLAGGGGFGETQYF
TRBV30 CAWSQGGNTEAFF
TRBV29-1 CSVLDEQGAYQPQHF
TRBV6-1 CASSQTGLAKNIQYF
TRBV28 CASSTLAGAVNEQFF
TRBV16 CASSQLQGTGNTIYF